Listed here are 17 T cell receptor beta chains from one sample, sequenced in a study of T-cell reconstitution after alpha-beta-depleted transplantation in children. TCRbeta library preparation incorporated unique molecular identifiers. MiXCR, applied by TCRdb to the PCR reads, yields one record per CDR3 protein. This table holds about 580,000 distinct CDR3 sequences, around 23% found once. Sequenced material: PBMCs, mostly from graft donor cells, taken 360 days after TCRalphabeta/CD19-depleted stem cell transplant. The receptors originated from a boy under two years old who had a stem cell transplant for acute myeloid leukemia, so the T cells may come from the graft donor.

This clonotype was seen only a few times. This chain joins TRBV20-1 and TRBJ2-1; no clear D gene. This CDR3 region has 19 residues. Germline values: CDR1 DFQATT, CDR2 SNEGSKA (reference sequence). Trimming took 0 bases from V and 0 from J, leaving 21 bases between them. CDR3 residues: CSARDVFNGQASSYNEQFF. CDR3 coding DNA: TGCAGTGCTAGAGATGTGTTTAACGGGCAGGCCAGCTCCTACAATGAGCAGTTCTTC.

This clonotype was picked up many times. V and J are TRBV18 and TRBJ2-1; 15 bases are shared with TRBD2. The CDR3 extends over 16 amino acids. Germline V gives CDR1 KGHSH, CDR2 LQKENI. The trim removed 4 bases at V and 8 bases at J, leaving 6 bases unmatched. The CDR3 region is CASSRGTSGGHYEQFF. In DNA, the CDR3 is TGTGCCAGCTCACGTGGGACTAGCGGGGGGCACTATGAGCAGTTCTTC.

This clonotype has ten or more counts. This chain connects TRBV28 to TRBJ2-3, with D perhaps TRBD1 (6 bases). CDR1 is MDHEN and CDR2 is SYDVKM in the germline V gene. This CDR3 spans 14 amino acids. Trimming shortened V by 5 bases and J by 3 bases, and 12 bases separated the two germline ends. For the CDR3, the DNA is TGTGCCAGCAGTAGCCAGGGACATACAGATACGCAGTATTTT. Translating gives CASSSQGHTDTQYF.

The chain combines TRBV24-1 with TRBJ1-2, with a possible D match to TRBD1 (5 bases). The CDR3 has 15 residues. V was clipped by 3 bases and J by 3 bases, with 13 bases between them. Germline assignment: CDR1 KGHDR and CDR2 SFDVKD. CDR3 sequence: CATSDRDQGYYGYTF. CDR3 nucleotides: TGTGCCACCAGTGATCGGGACCAAGGCTACTATGGCTACACCTTC.

Here the CDR3 DNA reads TGTGCCATCCTCGGGCCGGGGGCCAACGTCCTGACTTTC. Translation gives CAILGPGANVLTF. The chain is built from TRBV10-3 and TRBJ2-6; D remains ambiguous. CDR3 length equals 13 residues. Germline V gene data show CDR1 as ENHRY and CDR2 as SYGVKD. V was shortened by 8 bases and J by 4 bases, with 9 bases between the two germline ends.

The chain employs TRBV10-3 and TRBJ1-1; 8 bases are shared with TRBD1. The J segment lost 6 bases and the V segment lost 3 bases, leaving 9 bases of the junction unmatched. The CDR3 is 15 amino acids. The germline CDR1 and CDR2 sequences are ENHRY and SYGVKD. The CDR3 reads CAISDADRVGSEAFF. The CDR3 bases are TGTGCCATCAGTGACGCGGACAGGGTTGGATCTGAAGCTTTCTTT.

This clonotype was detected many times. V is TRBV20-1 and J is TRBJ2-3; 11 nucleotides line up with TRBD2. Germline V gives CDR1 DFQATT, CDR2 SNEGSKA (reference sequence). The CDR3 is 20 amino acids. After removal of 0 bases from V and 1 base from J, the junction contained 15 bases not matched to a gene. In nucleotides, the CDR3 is TGCAGTGCTAGAGAATTTCCGGACGGGCTAGCGGGGGGAGGCACAGATACGCAGTATTTT. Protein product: CSAREFPDGLAGGGTDTQYF.

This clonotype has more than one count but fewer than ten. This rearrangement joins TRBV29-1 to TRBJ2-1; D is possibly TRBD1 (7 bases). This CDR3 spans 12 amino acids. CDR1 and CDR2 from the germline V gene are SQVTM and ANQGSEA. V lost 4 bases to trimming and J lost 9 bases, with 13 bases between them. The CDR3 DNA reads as TGCAGCGTTGGTGACAGGGAGGTTGAGCAGTTCTTC. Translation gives CSVGDREVEQFF.

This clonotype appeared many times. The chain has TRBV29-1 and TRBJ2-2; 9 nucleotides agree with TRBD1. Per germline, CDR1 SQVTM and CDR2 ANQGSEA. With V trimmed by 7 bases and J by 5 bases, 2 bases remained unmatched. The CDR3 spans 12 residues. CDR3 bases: TGCAGCGGGACAGGGGATACCGGGGAGCTGTTTTTT. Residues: CSGTGDTGELFF.

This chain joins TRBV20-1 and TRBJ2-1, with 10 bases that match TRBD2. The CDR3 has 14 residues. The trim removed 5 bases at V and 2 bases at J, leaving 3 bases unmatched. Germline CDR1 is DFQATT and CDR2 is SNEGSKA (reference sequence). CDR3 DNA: TGCAGTGCTGACCTAGCGGGGGCCTACAATGAGCAGTTCTTC. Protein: CSADLAGAYNEQFF.

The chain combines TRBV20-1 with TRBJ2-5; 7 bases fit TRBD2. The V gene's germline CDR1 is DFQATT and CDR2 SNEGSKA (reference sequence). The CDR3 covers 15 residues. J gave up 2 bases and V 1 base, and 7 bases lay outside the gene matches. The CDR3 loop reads CSARGWLAAQETQYF. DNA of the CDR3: TGCAGTGCTAGAGGATGGCTAGCGGCACAAGAGACCCAGTACTTC.

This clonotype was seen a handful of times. The CDR3 bases are TGTGCCAGCAGCTTTTATAACTCCTACGAGCAGTACGTC. This sequence encodes CASSFYNSYEQYV. The V call is TRBV5-4, the J call TRBJ2-7; no firm D call. The V gene lost 2 bases and the J gene lost 0 bases, with 6 bases spanning the gap. The CDR3 sequence is 13 residues long. In germline, CDR1 is SGHNT, CDR2 YYREEE (reference sequence).

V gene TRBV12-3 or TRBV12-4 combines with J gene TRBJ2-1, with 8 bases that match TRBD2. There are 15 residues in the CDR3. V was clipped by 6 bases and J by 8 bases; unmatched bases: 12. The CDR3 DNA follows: TGTGCCAGCAGGCGGTTTGCGGGGGGTTCTGATGAGCAGTTCTTC. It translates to CASRRFAGGSDEQFF.

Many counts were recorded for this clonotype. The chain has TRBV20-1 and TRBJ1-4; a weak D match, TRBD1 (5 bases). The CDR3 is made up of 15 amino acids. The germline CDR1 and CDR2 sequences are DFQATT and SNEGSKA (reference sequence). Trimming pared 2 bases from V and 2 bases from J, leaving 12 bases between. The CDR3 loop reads CSARRDRGTNEKLFF. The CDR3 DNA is TGCAGTGCTAGACGGGACCGTGGGACTAATGAAAAACTGTTTTTT.

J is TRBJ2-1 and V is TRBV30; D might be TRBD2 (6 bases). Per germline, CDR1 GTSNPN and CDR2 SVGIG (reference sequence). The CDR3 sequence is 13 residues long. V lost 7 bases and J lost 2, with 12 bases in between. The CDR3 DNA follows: TGTGCCTCTGAGGAGGGAACCTACAATGAGCAGTTCTTC. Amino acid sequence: CASEEGTYNEQFF.

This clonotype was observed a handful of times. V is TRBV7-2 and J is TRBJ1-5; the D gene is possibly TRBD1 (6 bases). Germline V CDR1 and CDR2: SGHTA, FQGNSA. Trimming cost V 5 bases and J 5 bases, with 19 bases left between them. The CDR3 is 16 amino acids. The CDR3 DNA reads TGTGCCAGCAGCCTTGGAACAGGGTCGATGGATCAGCCCCAGCATTTT. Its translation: CASSLGTGSMDQPQHF.

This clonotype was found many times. Here the CDR3 reads CASSLSATNEKLFF. The CDR3 nucleotides read TGTGCCAGCAGTTTGTCAGCAACTAATGAAAAACTGTTTTTT. This chain uses TRBV12-3 or TRBV12-4 with TRBJ1-4; D is undetermined. The CDR3 loop spans 14 amino acids. The V end lost 3 bases, the J end lost 0 bases, and 5 bases lay between the germline ends.